This T cell receptor (beta chain) was sequenced during a study of blood T cell repertoires in COVID-19. The wider study: Samples representing acute and convalescent COVID-19 were sourced from the United States, Italy and Spain. The cDNA or gDNA used as material had been derived from T cells, B-cell-depleted T cells, or PBMCs.

The CDR3 spans 14 residues. CDR1 is KGHSH and CDR2 is LQKENI in the germline V gene. J lost 5 bases, V lost 3 bases, and 5 bases had no gene match. As processed by the authors: Amplification of reference gene primers was used by the study to estimate nucleated cell counts. Sequencing was performed with immunoSEQ multiplex PCR; in TCRdb, only in-frame clones are kept and a portion is missing. V, J and clone size derive from that table, while D and trimming were established from the DNA sequence. The table shows about 190,000 clones, with approximately 84% occurring only once. The sample was peripheral blood. This sequence originates from a woman in her seventies with active or convalescent COVID-19. The chain combines TRBV18 with TRBJ1-2; 8 nucleotides agree with TRBD1. The CDR3 sequence: CASSPYRTGYGYTF. The DNA of the CDR3 is TGTGCCAGCTCACCCTACAGGACAGGGTATGGCTACACCTTC.